The clone carrying this T cell receptor (beta chain) appeared many times. The CDR3 sequence is 13 residues long. Trimming removed 7 bases at V and 0 bases at J, with 10 bases between. Germline assignment: CDR1 SGHVS and CDR2 FQNEAQ. The time point was: sample taken at primary tumor resection. The sequenced material consisted of unsorted whole RNA from tumor, nontumor lung or frozen PBMC. These data are taken from a study of spatial heterogeneity in lung cancer. Each CDR3 protein is one row after TCRdb ran MiXCR on the 5' RACE reads. Among about 3,800 distinct CDR3 sequences listed, about 8% were seen once.

This receptor was taken from a female donor with early-stage non-small cell lung cancer. The V call is TRBV7-8, the J call TRBJ2-7; no reliable D call. Source: PBMCs, taken at surgery. The CDR3 protein is CASTGRVSYEQYF. CDR3 sequence (DNA): TGTGCCAGCACGGGTCGGGTCTCCTACGAGCAGTACTTC.